The 24 T cell receptor beta chains in this list originate from one sample, sequenced in a study of regulatory T cells in long-lasting Graves disease. TCR beta libraries were built with iRepertoire HTBI primers and Arm-PCR of CDR3 regions. TCRdb ran MiXCR on the multiplex PCR reads and lists one entry per CDR3 protein. The sample gives about 460,000 distinct CDR3 sequences, about 22% of which show up once; about 12% is in the top ten. Time point of the sample: persistent/refractory GD, antithyroid drugs over 5 years with positive TRAb. Making the TCR library involved RNA that had been extracted from PBMCs. This sample comprised peripheral blood mononuclear cells (PBMCs), obtained when the disease was refractory, from a patient treated with antithyroid drugs. Source of these receptors: a female donor with Graves disease.

The rearrangement links TRBV7-3 to TRBJ2-5, with 10 positions matching TRBD2. V lost 4 bases, J lost 4 bases, and 0 bases stayed unmatched. This CDR3 has 13 amino acids. Germline V gene data show CDR1 as SGHTA and CDR2 as FQGTGA. This CDR3 is CASSWTSGETQYF. The CDR3 nucleotides are TGTGCCAGCAGCTGGACTAGCGGAGAGACCCAGTACTTC.

This clonotype appeared many times. The chain employs TRBV7-2 and TRBJ2-7, with 7 bases that match TRBD1. CDR3 length equals 15 residues. With V trimmed by 1 base and J by 1 base, 4 bases remained unmatched. The germline V gene encodes CDR1 SGHTA and CDR2 FQGNSA. The CDR3 loop reads CASSLVGTASYEQYF. CDR3 nucleotide sequence: TGTGCCAGCAGCTTAGTTGGGACAGCGTCCTACGAGCAGTACTTC.

This clonotype was seen many times. This chain uses TRBV28 with TRBJ2-5; D not resolved. Trimming cost V 4 bases and J 5 bases, with 14 bases left between them. The CDR3 length is 14 residues. CDR1 is MDHEN and CDR2 is SYDVKM in the germline V gene. As DNA, the CDR3 is TGTGCCAGCAGTTACAGCGCGACGCACGAGACCCAGTACTTC. It codes for CASSYSATHETQYF.

About this clonotype: A read error may be the cause here, since a much bigger clone is one base away. This chain uses TRBV13 with TRBJ2-5, with D tentatively TRBD2 (7 bases). The CDR3 runs to 13 residues. In germline, CDR1 is PRHDT, CDR2 FYEKMQ (reference sequence). The DNA of the CDR3 is TGTGCCAGCGCGGGGGCCCTCCAAGAGACCCGGTACTTC. Amino acid sequence: CASAGALQETRYF. Based on the CDR3 plus reference TRBV13 and TRBJ2-5, the full variable domain is AAGVIQSPRHLIKEKRETATLKCYPIPRHDTVYWYQQGPGQDPQFLISFYEKMQSDKGSIPDRFSAQQFSDYHSELNMSSLELGDSALYFCASAGALQETRYFGPGTRLLVL.

The chain links TRBV28 to TRBJ2-3, with D uncertain. Germline V gene data show CDR1 as MDHEN and CDR2 as SYDVKM. Trimming shortened V by 9 bases and J by 5 bases, and 6 bases separated the two germline ends. The CDR3 loop spans 10 amino acids. CDR3 nucleotide sequence: TGTGCCAGTACGGGAGATACGCAGTATTTT. This encodes CASTGDTQYF.

The gene calls are TRBV27 and TRBJ2-1, with a possible D match to TRBD2 (6 bases). Germline values: CDR1 MNHEY, CDR2 SMNVEV (reference sequence). V lost 0 bases and J lost 3, with 15 bases in between. There are 17 residues in the CDR3. The CDR3, as DNA: TGTGCCAGCAGTTTATCTCCGGGAGAAAGGTTCTACAATGAGCAGTTCTTC. It translates to CASSLSPGERFYNEQFF.

This clonotype was recorded many times. The chain is built from TRBV28 and TRBJ2-5; 16 bases agree with TRBD2. CDR1 is MDHEN, CDR2 SYDVKM, per germline. After removal of 6 bases from V and 4 bases from J, the junction contained 8 bases not matched to a gene. CDR3 length: 17 amino acids. For the CDR3, the DNA is TGTGCCAGCAGCCCACCCGGGACTAGCGGGAGGGGAGAGACCCAGTACTTC. This gives the protein CASSPPGTSGRGETQYF.

The chain links TRBV7-3 to TRBJ2-1; tentatively, D is TRBD2 (5 bases). Trimming removed 4 bases at V and 7 bases at J, with 14 bases between. This CDR3 is built from 14 residues. Per the germline V gene, CDR1 is SGHTA and CDR2 is FQGTGA. CDR3 coding DNA: TGTGCCAGCAGCTCCGGGGTTGTCGGAAATGAGCAGTTCTTC. It encodes CASSSGVVGNEQFF.

A few counts support this clonotype. This rearrangement joins TRBV15 to TRBJ1-2; D call uncertain. The CDR3 has 14 amino acids. Trimming cost V 0 bases and J 4 bases, with 9 bases left between them. Germline CDR1 reads LNHNV; CDR2 reads YYDKDF (reference sequence). The CDR3: CATSRDIAPYGYTF. The DNA for the CDR3 is TGTGCCACCAGCAGAGATATCGCTCCCTATGGCTACACCTTC.

This clonotype was detected once. This chain joins TRBV11-2 and TRBJ2-3; no reliable D call. The V and J ends lost 5 bases and 4 bases respectively, with 13 bases between them. The CDR3 runs 14 residues. Germline CDR1 is SGHAT and CDR2 is FQNNGV. CDR3 sequence reads: CASSIRRVADTQYF. In DNA form, the CDR3 reads TGTGCCAGCAGCATCCGTCGGGTTGCAGATACGCAGTATTTT.

This chain uses TRBV5-6 with TRBJ1-6, with D unclear. This CDR3 is 16 amino acids long. The V gene's germline CDR1 is SGHDT and CDR2 YYEEEE. V lost 3 bases, J lost 6 bases, and 16 bases lay in between. The CDR3 region is CASSSSQEGVNSPLHF. DNA for the CDR3: TGTGCCAGCAGCTCCTCCCAGGAGGGTGTTAATTCACCCCTCCACTTT. The complete variable domain, with remaining parts taken from reference TRBV5-6 and TRBJ1-6, reads DAGVTQSPTHLIKTRGQQVTLRCSPKSGHDTVSWYQQALGQGPQFIFQYYEEEERQRGNFPDRFSGHQFPNYSSELNVNALLLGDSALYLCASSSSQEGVNSPLHFGNGTRLTVT.

The count of this clonotype is one. V and J are TRBV27 and TRBJ2-6; D is unresolved. Trimming cost V 5 bases and J 1 base, with 15 bases left between them. Per germline, CDR1 MNHEY and CDR2 SMNVEV (reference sequence). The CDR3 sequence is 17 residues long. CDR3 sequence reads: CASSPRPTVSGANVLTF. CDR3 DNA: TGTGCCAGCAGTCCCAGACCGACTGTTTCTGGGGCCAACGTCCTGACTTTC.

This clonotype was counted only a few times. The chain is built from TRBV6-5 and TRBJ1-4; a possible D gene is TRBD1 (6 bases). Trimming stripped 2 bases from V and 7 bases from J, with 11 bases between. Per germline, CDR1 MNHEY and CDR2 SVGAGI. The length of the CDR3 is 14 residues. Here the CDR3 DNA reads TGTGCCAGCAGTTACGGGACACCAGCTGAAAAACTGTTTTTT. Protein: CASSYGTPAEKLFF.

This clonotype was picked up many times. J is TRBJ2-5 and V is TRBV20-1, with 7 nucleotides matching TRBD2. The CDR3 is 15 amino acids. V was clipped by 4 bases and J by 5 bases; unmatched bases: 13. Per germline, CDR1 DFQATT and CDR2 SNEGSKA (reference sequence). The DNA for the CDR3 is TGCAGTGCTAATGTTATGGCGGGAGAGGGGGAGACCCAGTACTTC. Amino acid sequence: CSANVMAGEGETQYF.

This clonotype appeared a few times. J is TRBJ2-2 and V is TRBV5-1, with a weak D call TRBD2 (5 bases). The germline V gene encodes CDR1 SGHRS and CDR2 YFSETQ. Trimming cost V 6 bases and J 1 base, with 10 bases left between them. This CDR3 comprises 14 residues. The chain's CDR3 is CASTSSRNTGELFF. CDR3 nucleotide sequence: TGCGCCAGCACCTCTAGCAGGAACACCGGGGAGCTGTTTTTT.

Many counts were recorded for this clonotype. This chain joins TRBV28 and TRBJ2-7; D perhaps matches TRBD1 (5 bases). Looked up from germline, CDR1 is MDHEN and CDR2 is SYDVKM. This CDR3 has 12 amino acids. The V and J ends lost 4 bases and 2 bases respectively, with 6 bases between them. The CDR3 is CASSSTAYEQYF. In nucleotides, the CDR3 is TGTGCCAGCAGTTCGACAGCCTACGAGCAGTACTTC.

The chain combines TRBV27 with TRBJ2-5; possible D gene TRBD2, 5 bases. CDR3 length: 17 residues. CDR1 and CDR2 from the germline V gene are MNHEY and SMNVEV (reference sequence). V shed 4 bases and J shed 1 base, with 19 bases lying between them. The CDR3 sequence: CASSYNLRAAIQETQYF. The CDR3 DNA reads as TGTGCCAGCAGTTACAACCTCCGAGCGGCGATCCAAGAGACCCAGTACTTC.

In its sample, this clonotype was seen a few times. One end of the junction is discordant with germline, which a read error may explain. The chain carries TRBV7-7 and TRBJ1-1; D not certain. Per germline, CDR1 SSHAT and CDR2 FNYEAQ (reference sequence). The CDR3 consists of 13 residues. In nucleotides, the CDR3 is TGTGCTAGCAGCTTAGAGACCACATCTGAAGCTTTCTTT. Translated, it gives CASSLETTSEAFF. Supplemented by reference TRBV7-7 and TRBJ1-1, the full variable domain reads GAGVSQSPRYKVTKRGQDVTLRCDPISSHATLYWYQQALGQGPEFLTYFNYEAQPDKSGLPSDRFSAERPEGSISTLTIQRTEQRDSAMYRCASSLETTSEAFFGQGTRLTVV.

J is TRBJ1-3 and V is TRBV29-1; D is uncertain. V was pared by 5 bases and J by 4 bases, with 12 bases between. CDR3 length: 13 residues. Germline values: CDR1 SQVTM, CDR2 ANQGSEA. The CDR3 nucleotides are TGCAGCGTTCAGGTGGTTATCGGAAACACCATATATTTT. This sequence encodes CSVQVVIGNTIYF.

In nucleotides, the CDR3 is TGTGCCAGCAGTTACTCGCTTTGGACAGGGAATGGCTACACCTTC. It encodes CASSYSLWTGNGYTF. The chain combines TRBV6-6 with TRBJ1-2; 8 bases line up with TRBD1. The V segment lost 0 bases and the J segment 6 bases; nucleotides outside the gene matches: 6. Germline assignment: CDR1 MNHNY and CDR2 SVGAGI (reference sequence). The CDR3 is made up of 15 amino acids.

This clonotype was picked up many times. The chain combines TRBV28 with TRBJ2-7; unclear D gene. The germline CDR1 and CDR2 sequences are MDHEN and SYDVKM. Trimming took 6 bases from V and 2 from J, leaving 8 bases between them. CDR3 length equals 12 residues. The CDR3 DNA is TGTGCCAGCAGCCCAAATCCCTACGAGCAGTACTTC. Translated, it gives CASSPNPYEQYF.

To note about this clonotype: A much more abundant neighbour one base away suggests this may be a read error. The rearrangement joins TRBV24-1 to TRBJ1-1; 9 nucleotides align to TRBD1. CDR3 size: 15 residues. The germline CDR1 and CDR2 sequences are KGHDR and SFDVKD. The DNA for the CDR3 is TGTGCCACCGGTGATTCGAGGACAGGGGACACTGAAGCTTTCTTT. This encodes CATGDSRTGDTEAFF.

As for this clonotype: The junction shows a germline mismatch at one end, possibly a read error. V and J are TRBV27 and TRBJ2-7, with 9 positions matching TRBD2. The germline V gene has CDR1 MNHEY and CDR2 SMNVEV (reference sequence). This CDR3 has 15 amino acids. CDR3 residues: CASNLSGRPPYEQYF. The CDR3 bases are TGTGCCAGCAATTTAAGCGGGAGGCCCCCCTACGAGCAGTACTTC.

This clonotype has a count of ten or more. This chain connects TRBV11-2 to TRBJ2-7; 10 bases are a match to TRBD2. Germline V CDR1 and CDR2: SGHAT, FQNNGV. J lost 6 bases, V lost 4 bases, and 6 bases had no gene match. This CDR3 is built from 14 residues. CDR3 loop: CASSSLAGVSEQYF. Written as DNA, the CDR3 is TGTGCCAGCAGCTCTCTAGCGGGAGTCTCCGAGCAGTACTTC. Looking up the rest from reference TRBV11-2 and TRBJ2-7 gives the full variable domain: EAGVAQSPRYKIIEKRQSVAFWCNPISGHATLYWYQQILGQGPKLLIQFQNNGVVDDSQLPKDRFSAERLKGVDSTLKIQPAKLEDSAVYLCASSSLAGVSEQYFGPGTRLTVT.